The source of this TCR beta chain is a study of shared clonotypes between healthy human individuals. Some clones are missing from TCRdb's copy, which holds only in-frame ones; the method was immunoSEQ multiplex PCR. The table lists hundreds of thousands of clones, 90% to 96% of them singletons. The CDR3 has 14 residues. The ends were cut back, 2 bases at V and 4 bases at J, with 12 bases in the middle. Germline CDR1 is SGHVS and CDR2 is FQNEAQ. This TCR came from a woman aged 25 to 39 in good health. The rearrangement links TRBV7-8 to TRBJ2-7; D uncertain. Sequencing used naive CD4+ T cells sorted from blood. Specified subset: CD45RA+ positively selected. In DNA, the CDR3 is TGTGCCAGCAGCTTACTGTTTCCAGATTACGAGCAGTACTTC. Encoded protein: CASSLLFPDYEQYF.